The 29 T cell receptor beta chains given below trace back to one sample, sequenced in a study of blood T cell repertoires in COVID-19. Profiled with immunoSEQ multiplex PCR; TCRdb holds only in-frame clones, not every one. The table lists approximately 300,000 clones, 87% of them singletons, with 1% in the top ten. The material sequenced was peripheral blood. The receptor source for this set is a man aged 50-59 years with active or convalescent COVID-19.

CDR3 sequence: CSARSGWSYNEQFF. The CDR3 region has the DNA TGCAGCGCCCGGTCTGGTTGGTCCTACAATGAGCAGTTCTTC. The chain has TRBV29-1 and TRBJ2-1; D is uncertain. V gave up 7 bases and J gave up 1 base, with 14 bases separating them. CDR3 length equals 14 residues. Germline CDR1 SQVTM, CDR2 ANQGSEA.

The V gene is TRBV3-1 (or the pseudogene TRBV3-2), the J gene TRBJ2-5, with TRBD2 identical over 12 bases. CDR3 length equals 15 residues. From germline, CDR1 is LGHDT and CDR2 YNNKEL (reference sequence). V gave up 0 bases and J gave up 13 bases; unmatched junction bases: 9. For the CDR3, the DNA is TGTGCCAGCAGCCAAGATACTAGCGGGGGGTTAGTACGGTACTTC. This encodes CASSQDTSGGLVRYF.

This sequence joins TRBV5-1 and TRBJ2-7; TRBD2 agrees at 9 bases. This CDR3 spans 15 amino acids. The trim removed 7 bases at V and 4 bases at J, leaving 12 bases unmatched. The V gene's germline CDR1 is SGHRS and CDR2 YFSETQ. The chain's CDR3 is CASGLGAGGSYEQYF. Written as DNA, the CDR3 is TGCGCCAGCGGACTCGGAGCGGGGGGCAGTTACGAGCAGTACTTC. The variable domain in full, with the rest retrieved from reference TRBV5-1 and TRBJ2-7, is KAGVTQTPRYLIKTRGQQVTLSCSPISGHRSVSWYQQTPGQGLQFLFEYFSETQRNKGNFPGRFSGRQFSNSRSEMNVSTLELGDSALYLCASGLGAGGSYEQYFGPGTRLTVT.

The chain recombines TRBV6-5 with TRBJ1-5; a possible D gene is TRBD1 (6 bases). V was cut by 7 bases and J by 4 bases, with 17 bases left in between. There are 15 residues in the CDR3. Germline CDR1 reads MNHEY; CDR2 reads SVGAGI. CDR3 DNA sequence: TGTGCCAGCAAGGTACTGACAGGACCTAATCAGCCCCAGCATTTT. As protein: CASKVLTGPNQPQHF.

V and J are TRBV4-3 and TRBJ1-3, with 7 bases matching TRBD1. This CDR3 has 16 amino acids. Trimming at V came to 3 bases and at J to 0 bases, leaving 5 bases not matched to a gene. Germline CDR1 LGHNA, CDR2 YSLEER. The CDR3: CASSHPGTVSGNTIYF. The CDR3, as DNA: TGCGCCAGCAGCCATCCTGGGACAGTCTCTGGAAACACCATATATTTT.

The DNA of the CDR3 is TGTGCCAGCAGCTTAGGGGGACAGATTGAAGCTTTCTTT. It encodes CASSLGGQIEAFF. The J gene is TRBJ1-1, the V gene TRBV7-9; 7 positions match TRBD1. Germline V gene data show CDR1 as SEHNR and CDR2 as FQNEAQ (reference sequence). This CDR3 region has 13 residues. V gave up 1 base and J gave up 7 bases; unmatched junction bases: 3.

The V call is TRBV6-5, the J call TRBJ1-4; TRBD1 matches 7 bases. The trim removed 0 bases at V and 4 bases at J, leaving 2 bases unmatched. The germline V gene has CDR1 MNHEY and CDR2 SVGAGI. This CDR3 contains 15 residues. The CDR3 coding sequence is TGTGCCAGCAGTTACTCCAGACAGGGTAATGAAAAACTGTTTTTT. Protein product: CASSYSRQGNEKLFF.

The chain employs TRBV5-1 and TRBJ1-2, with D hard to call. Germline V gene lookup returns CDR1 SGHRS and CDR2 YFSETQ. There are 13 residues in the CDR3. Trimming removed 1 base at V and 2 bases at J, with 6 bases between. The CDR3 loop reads CASSLSRNYGYTF. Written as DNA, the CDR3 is TGCGCCAGCAGCTTGTCGAGAAACTATGGCTACACCTTC.

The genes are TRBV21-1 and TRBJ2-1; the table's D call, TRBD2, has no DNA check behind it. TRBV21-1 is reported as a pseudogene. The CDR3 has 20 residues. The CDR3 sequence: CASSTVRLAGGPGSYNEQFF. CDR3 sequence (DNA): TGTGCCAGCAGCACAGTCAGGCTAGCGGGAGGGCCAGGGTCCTACAATGAGCAGTTCTTC.

The CDR3, as DNA: TGTGCCAGCCGGATGGGACTAGCGGGGTCCTACGAGCAGTACTTC. It specifies CASRMGLAGSYEQYF. The chain employs TRBV2 and TRBJ2-7, with 13 bases that match TRBD2. This CDR3 has 15 amino acids. The ends lost 8 bases at V and 1 base at J; junction bases unmatched: 5. CDR1 and CDR2 from the germline V gene are SNHLY and FYNNEI.

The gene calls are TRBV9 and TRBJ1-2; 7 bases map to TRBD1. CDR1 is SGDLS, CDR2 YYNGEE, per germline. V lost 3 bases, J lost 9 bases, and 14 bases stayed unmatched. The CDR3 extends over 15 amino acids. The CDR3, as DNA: TGTGCCAGCAGCGCGGCGGGACAGACCCGGGGAAGCTACACCTTC. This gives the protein CASSAAGQTRGSYTF. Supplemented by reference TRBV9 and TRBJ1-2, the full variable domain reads DSGVTQTPKHLITATGQRVTLRCSPRSGDLSVYWYQQSLDQGLQFLIQYYNGEERAKGNILERFSAQQFPDLHSELNLSSLELGDSALYFCASSAAGQTRGSYTFGSGTRLTVV.

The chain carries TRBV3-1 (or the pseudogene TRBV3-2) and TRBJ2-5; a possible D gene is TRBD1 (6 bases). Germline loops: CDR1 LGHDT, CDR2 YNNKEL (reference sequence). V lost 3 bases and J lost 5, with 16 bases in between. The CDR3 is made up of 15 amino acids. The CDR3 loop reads CASSHTHRAWETQYF. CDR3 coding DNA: TGTGCCAGCAGCCATACTCACAGGGCCTGGGAGACCCAGTACTTC.

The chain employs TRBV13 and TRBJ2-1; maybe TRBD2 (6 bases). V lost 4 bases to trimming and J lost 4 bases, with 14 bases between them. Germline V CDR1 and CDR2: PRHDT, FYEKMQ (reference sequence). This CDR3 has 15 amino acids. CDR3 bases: TGTGCCAGCAGCTACCGGGACGGACTATACAATGAGCAGTTCTTC. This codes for CASSYRDGLYNEQFF.

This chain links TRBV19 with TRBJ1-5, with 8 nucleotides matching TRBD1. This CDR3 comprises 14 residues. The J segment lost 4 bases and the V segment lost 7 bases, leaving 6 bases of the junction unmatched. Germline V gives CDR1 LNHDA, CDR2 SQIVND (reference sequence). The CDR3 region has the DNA TGTGCCAGTACTGACAGGGGCGTGAATCAGCCCCAGCATTTT. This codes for CASTDRGVNQPQHF.

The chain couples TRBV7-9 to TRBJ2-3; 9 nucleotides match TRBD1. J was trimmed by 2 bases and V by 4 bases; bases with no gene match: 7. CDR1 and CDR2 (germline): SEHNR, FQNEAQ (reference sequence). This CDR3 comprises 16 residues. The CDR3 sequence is CASSWPGQGYTDTQYF. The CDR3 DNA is TGTGCCAGCAGCTGGCCGGGACAGGGATACACAGATACGCAGTATTTT.

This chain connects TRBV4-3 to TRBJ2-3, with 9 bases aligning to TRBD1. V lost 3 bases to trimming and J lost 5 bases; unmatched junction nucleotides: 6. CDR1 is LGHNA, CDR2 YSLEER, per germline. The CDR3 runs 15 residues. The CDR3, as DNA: TGCGCCAGCAGCCAGGACAGGGGAGGTCGAGATACGCAGTATTTT. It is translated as CASSQDRGGRDTQYF.

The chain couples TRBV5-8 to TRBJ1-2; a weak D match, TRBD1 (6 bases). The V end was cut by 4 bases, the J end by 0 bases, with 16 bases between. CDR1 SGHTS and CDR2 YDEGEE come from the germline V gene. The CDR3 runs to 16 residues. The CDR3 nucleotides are TGTGCCAGCAGCGTCAATTGGGGGCAGTCTAACTATGGCTACACCTTC. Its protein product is CASSVNWGQSNYGYTF.

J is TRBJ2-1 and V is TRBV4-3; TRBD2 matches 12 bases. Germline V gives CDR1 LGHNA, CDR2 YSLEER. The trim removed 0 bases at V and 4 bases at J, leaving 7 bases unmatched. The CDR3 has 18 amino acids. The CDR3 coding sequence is TGCGCCAGCAGCCAAGATCCGGCTAGCGGGGGGGCATACAATGAGCAGTTCTTC. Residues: CASSQDPASGGAYNEQFF.

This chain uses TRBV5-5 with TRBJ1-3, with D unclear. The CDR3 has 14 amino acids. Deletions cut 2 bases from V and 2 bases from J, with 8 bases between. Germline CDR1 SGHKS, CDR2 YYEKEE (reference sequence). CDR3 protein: CASSFVRPGNTIYF. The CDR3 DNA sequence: TGTGCCAGCAGCTTCGTCAGGCCTGGAAACACCATATATTTT.

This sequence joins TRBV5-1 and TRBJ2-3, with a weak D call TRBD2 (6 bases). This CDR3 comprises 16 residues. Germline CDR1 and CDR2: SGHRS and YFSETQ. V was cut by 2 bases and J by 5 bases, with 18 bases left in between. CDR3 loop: CASSLLGTLPGDTQYF. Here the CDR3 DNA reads TGCGCCAGCAGCTTACTCGGGACTCTGCCTGGAGATACGCAGTATTTT.

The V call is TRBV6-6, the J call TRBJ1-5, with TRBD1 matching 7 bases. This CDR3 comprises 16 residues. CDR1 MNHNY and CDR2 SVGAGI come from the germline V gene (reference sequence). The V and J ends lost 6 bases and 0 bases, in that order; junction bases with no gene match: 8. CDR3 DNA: TGTGCCAGCAGAGGGGGCGGAGGGAATAGCAATCAGCCCCAGCATTTT. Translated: CASRGGGGNSNQPQHF.

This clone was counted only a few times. The CDR3 coding sequence is TGCGCCAGCAGCTTCGCGGGGGACGGGGGCTACACCTTC. It codes for CASSFAGDGGYTF. The chain uses TRBV5-1 and TRBJ1-2; possibly TRBD1 for D (5 bases). The CDR3 sequence is 13 residues long. With 2 bases removed from V and 8 bases from J, the gap between germline ends came to 13 bases. CDR1 and CDR2 (germline): SGHRS, YFSETQ.

This chain's CDR3 is CASRPGQGREKLFF. In DNA, the CDR3 is TGTGCCAGTAGACCGGGACAGGGACGTGAAAAACTGTTTTTT. The V and J genes are TRBV19 and TRBJ1-4; 9 nucleotides agree with TRBD1. CDR3 length: 14 amino acids. Trimming at V came to 6 bases and at J to 7 bases, leaving 6 bases not matched to a gene. The germline gives CDR1 LNHDA, CDR2 SQIVND (reference sequence).

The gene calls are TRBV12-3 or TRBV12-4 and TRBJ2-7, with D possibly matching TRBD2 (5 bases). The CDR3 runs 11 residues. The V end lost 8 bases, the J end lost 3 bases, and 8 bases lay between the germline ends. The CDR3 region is CASRGSYEQYF. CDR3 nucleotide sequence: TGTGCCAGCCGAGGGAGCTACGAGCAGTACTTC.

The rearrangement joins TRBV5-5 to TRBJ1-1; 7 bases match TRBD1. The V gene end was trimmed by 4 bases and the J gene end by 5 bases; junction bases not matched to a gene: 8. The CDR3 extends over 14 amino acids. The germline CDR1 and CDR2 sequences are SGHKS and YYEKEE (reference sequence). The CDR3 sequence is CASSLRTGVTEAFF. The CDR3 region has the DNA TGTGCCAGCAGCCTGCGAACAGGGGTGACTGAAGCTTTCTTT.

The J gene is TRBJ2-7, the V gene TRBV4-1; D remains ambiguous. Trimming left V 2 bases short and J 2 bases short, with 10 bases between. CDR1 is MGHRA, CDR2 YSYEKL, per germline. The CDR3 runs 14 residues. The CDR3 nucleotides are TGCGCCAGCAGCCAATTAGGAGTGGCCTACGAGCAGTACTTC. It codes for CASSQLGVAYEQYF.

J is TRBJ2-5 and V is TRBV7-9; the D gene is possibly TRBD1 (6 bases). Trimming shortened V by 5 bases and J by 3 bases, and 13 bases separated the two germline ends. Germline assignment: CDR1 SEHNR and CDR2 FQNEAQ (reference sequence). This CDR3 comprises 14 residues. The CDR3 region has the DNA TGTGCCAGCAGCGATACAGGGTTGGAAGAGACCCAGTACTTC. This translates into CASSDTGLEETQYF.

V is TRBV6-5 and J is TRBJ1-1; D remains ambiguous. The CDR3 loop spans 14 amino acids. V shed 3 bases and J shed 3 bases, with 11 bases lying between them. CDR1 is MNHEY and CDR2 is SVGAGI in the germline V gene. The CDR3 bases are TGTGCCAGCAGTTATTGGCAGGCCCACACTGAAGCTTTCTTT. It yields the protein CASSYWQAHTEAFF.

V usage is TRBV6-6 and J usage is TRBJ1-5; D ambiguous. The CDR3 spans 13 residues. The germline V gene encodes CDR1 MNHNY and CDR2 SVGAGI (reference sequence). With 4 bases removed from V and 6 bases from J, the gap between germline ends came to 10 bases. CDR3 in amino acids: CASSLASGQPQHF. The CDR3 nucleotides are TGTGCCAGCAGTTTAGCTTCCGGTCAGCCCCAGCATTTT.